This passage covers 16 T cell receptor beta chains from one sample sequenced in a study of CD8 T cells in ankylosing spondylitis. Study outcomes and limitations: It appeared that ankylosing spondylitis blood was characterized by a TCR beta motif of under ten highly homologous variants.

The antigens these receptors bind are not known. TCRdb re-called the 5' RACE reads with MiXCR, one entry per CDR3 protein. Of about 750,000 distinct CDR3 sequences listed, 15% to 20% are singletons. Sequenced sample: blood, either unsorted or a sorted T cell fraction (not recorded which). These receptors came from a male donor with ankylosing spondylitis.

The chain recombines TRBV25-1 with TRBJ1-1; D ambiguous. This CDR3 is 12 amino acids long. Trimming left V 8 bases short and J 3 bases short, with 10 bases between. The germline V gene encodes CDR1 MGHDK and CDR2 SYGVNS. As DNA, the CDR3 is TGTGCCAGCGGGGATTTTTACACTGAAGCTTTCTTT. Translating gives CASGDFYTEAFF.

This clonotype was seen a few times. The rearrangement joins TRBV20-1 to TRBJ1-1; 7 nucleotides agree with TRBD1. Losses at the gene ends were 6 bases for V and 2 bases for J; bases not matched to a gene: 9. CDR3 size: 14 residues. Germline-derived CDR1 and CDR2 are DFQATT and SNEGSKA (reference sequence). The CDR3 coding sequence is TGCAGTGCGGTGAGGGACAGTCGAAACACTGAAGCTTTCTTT. It specifies CSAVRDSRNTEAFF.

CDR3 sequence (DNA): TGCAGTGCTTGGACTAGCGTAGCCTACGAGCAGTACTTC. Amino acids: CSAWTSVAYEQYF. The V call is TRBV20-1, the J call TRBJ2-7; 9 nucleotides match TRBD2. V lost 5 bases and J lost 2; bases outside the gene matches: 4. This CDR3 is 13 amino acids long. Germline-derived CDR1 and CDR2 are DFQATT and SNEGSKA (reference sequence).

This clonotype was seen only a few times. The chain couples TRBV20-1 to TRBJ2-5; D may be TRBD1 (6 bases). This CDR3 is 15 amino acids long. Looked up from germline, CDR1 is DFQATT and CDR2 is SNEGSKA (reference sequence). Trimming pared 3 bases from V and 3 bases from J, leaving 17 bases between. The CDR3 is CSARGAPGRKETQYF. In nucleotides, the CDR3 is TGCAGTGCTAGGGGGGCACCGGGACGGAAAGAGACCCAGTACTTC.

This clonotype was counted between two and nine times. The genes are TRBV12-3 or TRBV12-4 and TRBJ2-5, with a weak D call TRBD2 (6 bases). The CDR3 has 14 residues. Trimming cost V 0 bases and J 9 bases, with 14 bases left between them. The CDR3 DNA reads TGTGCCAGCAGTTTAGCCGGCGCCGGGGGAGCCCAGTACTTC. Amino acids: CASSLAGAGGAQYF.

For this clonotype: Relative to the germline gene, one junction end is altered; a read error may explain this. The chain combines TRBV7-9 with TRBJ1-4; 10 bases line up with TRBD1. CDR1 and CDR2 (germline): SEHNR, FQNEAQ (reference sequence). The CDR3 sequence is 12 residues long. The CDR3 protein is CASSLMGQGIRF. The CDR3 nucleotides are TGTGCCAGCAGCTTAATGGGACAGGGGATAAGATTT.

The rearrangement joins TRBV9 to TRBJ2-1; D uncertain. Trimming stripped 0 bases from V and 8 bases from J, with 9 bases between. The CDR3 spans 13 residues. CDR1 is SGDLS, CDR2 YYNGEE, per germline. The CDR3: CASSVDLPHEQFF. In DNA form, the CDR3 reads TGTGCCAGCAGCGTAGATCTTCCCCATGAGCAGTTCTTC.

V and J are TRBV5-6 and TRBJ2-2; TRBD2 matches at 8 bases. Per the germline V gene, CDR1 is SGHDT and CDR2 is YYEEEE. The CDR3 consists of 16 residues. J was trimmed by 1 base and V by 4 bases; bases with no gene match: 6. CDR3 region: CASSRRTSWNTGELFF. The CDR3 nucleotides read TGTGCCAGCAGCCGAAGGACTAGCTGGAACACCGGGGAGCTGTTTTTT.

V and J are TRBV11-2 and TRBJ2-2; the D gene is possibly TRBD2 (6 bases). The CDR3 consists of 15 residues. Trimming stripped 6 bases from V and 1 base from J, with 12 bases between. Germline V gene sequence: CDR1 SGHAT, CDR2 FQNNGV. The CDR3 sequence: CASRPRDLNTGELFF. The DNA for the CDR3 is TGTGCCAGCAGACCGAGGGACTTGAACACCGGGGAGCTGTTTTTT.

The chain couples TRBV7-9 to TRBJ1-1; D not certain. V lost 4 bases and J lost 7, with 16 bases in between. The CDR3 contains 14 residues. Germline lookup yields CDR1 SEHNR and CDR2 FQNEAQ (reference sequence). The CDR3: CASSSLRHDLEAFF. The CDR3 DNA reads TGTGCCAGCAGCTCCTTGAGGCACGACCTTGAAGCTTTCTTT.

This clonotype was counted only a few times. This chain links TRBV11-3 with TRBJ2-5; D is unresolved. The germline CDR1 and CDR2 sequences are SGHNT and YENEEA. The CDR3 sequence is 14 residues long. V was trimmed by 5 bases and J by 5 bases, leaving 15 bases between them. The CDR3 DNA reads as TGTGCCAGCAGCCCGACCAAGGTGTCGGAGACCCAGTACTTC. Translated: CASSPTKVSETQYF.

This sequence joins TRBV2 and TRBJ2-7, with 7 bases fitting TRBD2. This CDR3 region has 15 residues. Per germline, CDR1 SNHLY and CDR2 FYNNEI. The ends lost 8 bases at V and 2 bases at J; junction bases unmatched: 12. The CDR3 spells CASDPEAGVAYEQYF. In nucleotides, the CDR3 is TGTGCCAGCGACCCAGAGGCGGGAGTTGCCTACGAGCAGTACTTC.

This clonotype was observed a few times. V is TRBV7-2 and J is TRBJ2-1; D gene uncertain. Germline V gene data show CDR1 as SGHTA and CDR2 as FQGNSA. Trimming left V 4 bases short and J 1 base short, with 5 bases between. The CDR3 loop spans 13 amino acids. CDR3 bases: TGTGCCAGCAGCTCCCAATCCTACAATGAGCAGTTCTTC. Translation: CASSSQSYNEQFF.

This clonotype has a handful of counts. The chain is built from TRBV12-3 or TRBV12-4 and TRBJ2-7, with 7 bases fitting TRBD2. This CDR3 has 16 amino acids. The J segment lost 2 bases and the V segment lost 5 bases, leaving 12 bases of the junction unmatched. CDR3 loop: CASSPTIAGLAYEQYF. The CDR3, as DNA: TGTGCCAGCAGTCCAACTATAGCGGGTTTAGCCTACGAGCAGTACTTC.

This chain uses TRBV27 with TRBJ2-7, with 13 bases matching TRBD2. Germline trimming cut 4 bases from V and 2 bases from J; bases unmatched to any gene: 8. The germline V gene encodes CDR1 MNHEY and CDR2 SMNVEV (reference sequence). CDR3 size: 17 residues. The CDR3 nucleotides read TGTGCCAGCAGTTCCGGGACTAGCGGGATGAAAACCTACGAGCAGTACTTC. Residues: CASSSGTSGMKTYEQYF.

The chain couples TRBV12-3 or TRBV12-4 to TRBJ2-4; possibly TRBD1 for D (6 bases). Trimming removed 6 bases from V and 0 bases from J, with 15 bases in between. The CDR3 is 16 amino acids. The CDR3 loop reads CASSAGTQLAKNIQYF. The CDR3 region has the DNA TGTGCCAGCAGCGCCGGGACACAGCTAGCCAAAAACATTCAGTACTTC.